Following are 24 T cell receptor beta chains from one sample sequenced in a study of blood T cells in healthy people across ages. The authors ran a second PCR of 7 to 11 cycles using a sample-barcoded 5' primer and a J-beta primer mix. TCRdb independently ran MiXCR on the 5' RACE reads; one entry per CDR3 protein. The table shows 700,000 or so distinct CDR3 sequences, with roughly 41% occurring only once. The sample consisted of blood. The receptors were sampled from a man aged 80 or over in good health.

The genes are TRBV6-2 or TRBV6-3 and TRBJ2-7, with 7 bases fitting TRBD1. Germline V gene lookup returns CDR1 MNHEY and CDR2 SVGEGT. Trimming at V came to 5 bases and at J to 2 bases, leaving 12 bases not matched to a gene. The CDR3 is 16 amino acids. Written as DNA, the CDR3 is TGTGCCAGCAGTGGAAAACAGGGGCGGCCACCCTACGAGCAGTACTTC. It codes for CASSGKQGRPPYEQYF.

This clonotype has more than one count but fewer than ten. J is TRBJ1-5 and V is TRBV6-1; D not certain. This CDR3 comprises 13 residues. The V end was cut by 2 bases, the J end by 6 bases, with 8 bases between. Germline V gives CDR1 MNHNS, CDR2 SASEGT. In nucleotides, the CDR3 is TGTGCCAGCAGTGAAAAGTGGCGTCAGCCCCAGCATTTT. Translation gives CASSEKWRQPQHF.

This clonotype was seen only a few times. The chain recombines TRBV15 with TRBJ2-3; no reliable D call. CDR3 length: 13 amino acids. From germline, CDR1 is LNHNV and CDR2 YYDKDF (reference sequence). V lost 1 base and J lost 6, with 8 bases in between. Here the CDR3 DNA reads TGTGCCACCAGCAGAGGTGAGGTGGATACGCAGTATTTT. Amino acid sequence: CATSRGEVDTQYF. The entire variable domain, with the rest obtained from reference TRBV15 and TRBJ2-3, is as follows: DAMVIQNPRYQVTQFGKPVTLSCSQTLNHNVMYWYQQKSSQAPKLLFHYYDKDFNNEADTPDNFQSRRPNTSFCFLDIRSPGLGDTAMYLCATSRGEVDTQYFGPGTRLTVL.

This clonotype was seen ten or more times. The rearrangement uses TRBV12-3 or TRBV12-4 and TRBJ2-7; D remains unclear. This CDR3 has 14 residues. The V gene lost 5 bases and the J gene lost 7 bases, with 18 bases spanning the gap. The CDR3 DNA reads as TGTGCCAGCAGTCCTCCGCCGGGTCCGCGGGAGCAGTACTTC. It translates to CASSPPPGPREQYF.

The chain recombines TRBV27 with TRBJ2-7; 8 bases agree with TRBD2. This CDR3 region has 18 residues. V trimming: 0 bases; J trimming: 4 bases; junction bases outside the gene matches: 14. Per the germline V gene, CDR1 is MNHEY and CDR2 is SMNVEV (reference sequence). The CDR3 DNA follows: TGTGCCAGCAGTTTATCGCGGTCTTTTGCGGGAGGAACATACGAGCAGTACTTC. It translates to CASSLSRSFAGGTYEQYF.

DNA for the CDR3: TGCGCCAGCAGCCAAGTGGCCCGGACAATCTATGGCTACACCTTC. Translation: CASSQVARTIYGYTF. The genes are TRBV4-3 and TRBJ1-2; a weak D match, TRBD1 (5 bases). CDR1 LGHNA and CDR2 YSLEER come from the germline V gene. Trimming pared 1 base from V and 4 bases from J, leaving 13 bases between. This CDR3 has 15 amino acids.

The V gene is TRBV5-4, the J gene TRBJ2-5; TRBD2 might be the D (6 bases). Looked up from germline, CDR1 is SGHNT and CDR2 is YYREEE (reference sequence). The CDR3 covers 15 residues. V was trimmed by 5 bases and J by 3 bases, leaving 17 bases between them. The CDR3 is CASSPPGLVKETQYF. Here the CDR3 DNA reads TGTGCCAGCAGTCCCCCGGGACTTGTAAAAGAGACCCAGTACTTC.

In its sample, this clonotype was seen a few times. Germline is not matched at one junction end, which may reflect a read error. V usage is TRBV30 and J usage is TRBJ1-1; no reliable D call. Per the germline V gene, CDR1 is GTSNPN and CDR2 is SVGIG (reference sequence). The CDR3 is 11 residues long. The DNA for the CDR3 is TGTGCCGGGAGTAGCAACACTGAAGCTTTCTTT. Translating it yields CAGSSNTEAFF.

In the case of this clonotype: This could be a read error, since a much larger clone is one nucleotide away. CDR3 coding DNA: TGTGCCAGCAGCCAGGGGCAGGAGGGCGAGACCCAGTTCTTC. Translation gives CASSQGQEGETQFF. The J gene is TRBJ2-1, the V gene TRBV4-2; tentative D call: TRBD2 (6 bases). The germline V and J ends were trimmed by 3 bases and 13 bases, with 19 bases remaining between them. The CDR3 contains 14 residues. From germline, CDR1 is LGHNA and CDR2 YNFKEQ.

This clonotype was counted only a few times. V usage is TRBV4-3 and J usage is TRBJ2-5; 13 bases map to TRBD2. Trimming at V came to 2 bases and at J to 5 bases, leaving 2 bases not matched to a gene. Per the germline V gene, CDR1 is LGHNA and CDR2 is YSLEER. The CDR3 is 15 residues long. The CDR3 DNA is TGCGCCAGCAGCCAAATGGGACTAGCGGGGGAGACCCAGTACTTC. This translates into CASSQMGLAGETQYF.

The rearrangement links TRBV27 to TRBJ1-2; 7 nucleotides line up with TRBD1. The ends lost 6 bases at V and 3 bases at J; junction bases unmatched: 4. The length of the CDR3 is 13 residues. CDR1 is MNHEY, CDR2 SMNVEV, per germline (reference sequence). CDR3 sequence: CASRPDRDYGYTF. The CDR3 region has the DNA TGTGCCAGCAGACCCGACAGGGACTATGGCTACACCTTC.

This clonotype turned up a few times. The V gene is TRBV20-1, the J gene TRBJ2-5; TRBD1 aligns across 10 bases. The last part of the DNA fits TRBJ2-7 better; the J call may be wrong. The CDR3 totals 13 residues. Germline CDR1 is DFQATT and CDR2 is SNEGSKA (reference sequence). The CDR3 protein is CSANDRGHYEQYF. CDR3 coding DNA: TGCAGTGCTAATGACAGGGGGCACTACGAGCAGTACTTC.

This chain uses TRBV5-1 with TRBJ2-5; no firm D call. CDR3 length equals 14 residues. Per the germline V gene, CDR1 is SGHRS and CDR2 is YFSETQ. V was clipped by 2 bases and J by 11 bases, with 19 bases between them. The CDR3 sequence is CASSFGGTYNEQYF. The CDR3 DNA reads as TGCGCCAGCAGCTTCGGCGGTACCTACAATGAGCAGTACTTC. Full variable domain (outside the CDR3, taken from reference TRBV5-1 and TRBJ2-5): KAGVTQTPRYLIKTRGQQVTLSCSPISGHRSVSWYQQTPGQGLQFLFEYFSETQRNKGNFPGRFSGRQFSNSRSEMNVSTLELGDSALYLCASSFGGTYNEQYFGPGTRLLVL.

This clonotype came up a few times. The chain recombines TRBV12-3 or TRBV12-4 with TRBJ2-1, with D possibly being TRBD2 (7 bases). This CDR3 region has 16 residues. Between the trimmed V and J ends, which lost 6 bases and 2 bases, there was a span of 17 bases. In nucleotides, the CDR3 is TGTGCCAGCAGCCCCCGGGGGGCAAGGACCTACAATGAGCAGTTCTTC. Protein sequence: CASSPRGARTYNEQFF.

This clonotype has just a few counts. The V and J genes are TRBV7-2 and TRBJ1-2; 9 bases are shared with TRBD1. The CDR3 consists of 13 residues. V was pared by 6 bases and J by 6 bases, with 5 bases of the junction left unmatched. Germline loops: CDR1 SGHTA, CDR2 FQGNSA. The CDR3 DNA reads as TGTGCCAGCAGGGGACAGGGCCAAGATGGCTACACCTTC. It encodes CASRGQGQDGYTF.

The genes are TRBV4-2 and TRBJ2-1; D uncertain. V lost 0 bases, J lost 5 bases, and 11 bases lay in between. The CDR3 has 15 amino acids. CDR1 is LGHNA, CDR2 YNFKEQ, per germline. The CDR3 DNA reads TGTGCCAGCAGCCAAGATTTCACCTTAGACAATGAGCAGTTCTTC. Its translation: CASSQDFTLDNEQFF.

A remark on this clonotype: A clone one base away is much larger, so this may be a read error. The chain recombines TRBV10-3 with TRBJ2-5, with D tentatively TRBD1 (7 bases). The CDR3 is 14 amino acids. Germline V gives CDR1 ENHRY, CDR2 SYGVKD. This chain's CDR3 is CAISESGGTETHYF. The CDR3 nucleotides read TGTGCCATCAGTGAGTCGGGCGGGACAGAGACCCATTACTTC.

The chain carries TRBV6-2 or TRBV6-3 and TRBJ2-6, with D possibly matching TRBD2 (6 bases). The V end was cut by 4 bases, the J end by 2 bases, with 21 bases between. The germline V gene encodes CDR1 MNHEY and CDR2 SVGEGT. This CDR3 has 19 residues. The chain's CDR3 is CASSLTPGVGGPGANVLTF. The CDR3 DNA sequence: TGTGCCAGCAGTTTAACGCCCGGAGTTGGAGGGCCTGGGGCCAACGTCCTGACTTTC.

The chain uses TRBV5-1 and TRBJ1-1; the D gene is possibly TRBD1 (6 bases). The germline CDR1 and CDR2 sequences are SGHRS and YFSETQ. The ends were cut back, 3 bases at V and 5 bases at J, with 17 bases in the middle. The CDR3 covers 15 residues. CDR3 nucleotides: TGCGCCAGCAGCTCCCGAGGGAGGGGGGGGACTGAAGCTTTCTTT. It translates to CASSSRGRGGTEAFF. The whole variable domain, remainder taken from reference TRBV5-1 and TRBJ1-1, is KAGVTQTPRYLIKTRGQQVTLSCSPISGHRSVSWYQQTPGQGLQFLFEYFSETQRNKGNFPGRFSGRQFSNSRSEMNVSTLELGDSALYLCASSSRGRGGTEAFFGQGTRLTVV.

The chain is built from TRBV28 and TRBJ2-4, with TRBD2 as a possible D gene (6 bases). Germline V gene sequence: CDR1 MDHEN, CDR2 SYDVKM. The CDR3 spans 12 residues. Trimming removed 9 bases from V and 15 bases from J, with 21 bases in between. The CDR3 region has the DNA TGTGCCAGTAGTCGGTCCCGGGACTTAATGTACTTC. Translating it yields CASSRSRDLMYF.

This clonotype has a handful of counts. The chain employs TRBV20-1 and TRBJ2-7; 7 nucleotides match TRBD1. There are 13 residues in the CDR3. Germline trimming cut 4 bases from V and 2 bases from J; bases unmatched to any gene: 5. CDR1 is DFQATT and CDR2 is SNEGSKA in the germline V gene (reference sequence). CDR3: CSANAGTAYEQYF. CDR3 coding DNA: TGCAGTGCTAATGCTGGGACAGCCTACGAGCAGTACTTC.

In regard to this clonotype: Germline and junction disagree at one end, which may indicate a read error. V is TRBV6-5 and J is TRBJ1-5; D might be TRBD1 (5 bases). CDR3 length equals 12 residues. Germline V lookup: CDR1 MNHEY, CDR2 SVGAGI. In DNA, the CDR3 is TGTGCCAGCAGTGACCTGGGGCAGCCCCGGCATTTT. Translating gives CASSDLGQPRHF.

This clonotype has ten or more counts. This chain uses TRBV12-3 or TRBV12-4 with TRBJ2-4; no definite D call. V lost 6 bases to trimming and J lost 8 bases, with 8 bases between them. The CDR3 runs 11 residues. Here the CDR3 DNA reads TGTGCCAGCAGCCTTATGGACATTCAGTACTTC. Translated: CASSLMDIQYF.

The gene calls are TRBV9 and TRBJ2-5; 9 bases map to TRBD1. Germline V CDR1 and CDR2: SGDLS, YYNGEE. V dropped 4 bases and J dropped 5; count of bases not matched to a gene: 9. CDR3 length: 15 residues. For the CDR3, the DNA is TGTGCCAGCAGCCCACAGGGGGCGACGAGGGAGACCCAGTACTTC. It specifies CASSPQGATRETQYF.